These 4 T cell receptor beta chains were all obtained from the same sample, sequenced in a study of blood T cell repertoires in COVID-19. This table comes from immunoSEQ multiplex PCR, and its TCRdb copy is limited to in-frame clones, with some not included. The table has approximately 150,000 clones, roughly 79% seen once. The material sequenced was peripheral blood. Receptors originate from a woman aged 55 to 70 with acute or convalescent COVID-19.

The V and J genes are TRBV19 and TRBJ2-2, with 8 nucleotides matching TRBD1. V shed 3 bases and J 0 bases; nucleotides not matched to a gene: 6. CDR3 length: 17 amino acids. From germline, CDR1 is LNHDA and CDR2 SQIVND (reference sequence). The CDR3 is CASSIGTGGPNTGELFF. The DNA for the CDR3 is TGTGCCAGTAGTATCGGGACAGGTGGTCCGAACACCGGGGAGCTGTTTTTT.

The V and J genes are TRBV19 and TRBJ1-5; no firm D call. This CDR3 is 17 amino acids long. The germline V gene encodes CDR1 LNHDA and CDR2 SQIVND (reference sequence). V lost 6 bases and J lost 6, with 24 bases in between. CDR3 DNA: TGTGCCAGTAGATCCGGGGAGGGAATGAGCATTAGTCAGCCCCAGCATTTT. Translation: CASRSGEGMSISQPQHF.

This clone came up once. In DNA, the CDR3 is TGCGCCAGCAGCTCGACTAGCGGGTGGGAGACCCAGTACTTC. Translating gives CASSSTSGWETQYF. The chain carries TRBV5-1 and TRBJ2-5; 10 bases agree with TRBD2. CDR3 length: 14 amino acids. V shed 3 bases, J shed 5 bases, and the junction held 4 bases outside the gene matches. The germline gives CDR1 SGHRS, CDR2 YFSETQ. Full variable domain (missing parts from reference TRBV5-1 and TRBJ2-5): KAGVTQTPRYLIKTRGQQVTLSCSPISGHRSVSWYQQTPGQGLQFLFEYFSETQRNKGNFPGRFSGRQFSNSRSEMNVSTLELGDSALYLCASSSTSGWETQYFGPGTRLLVL.

This clone has just a few counts. This CDR3 is also generated by other DNA sequences in the sample. V is TRBV19 and J is TRBJ1-6; 9 bases align to TRBD1. CDR3 size: 15 residues. The V and J ends lost 5 bases and 7 bases, in that order; junction bases with no gene match: 6. Germline V lookup: CDR1 LNHDA, CDR2 SQIVND (reference sequence). CDR3 amino acids: CASSLQGAGNSPLHF. CDR3 DNA sequence: TGTGCCAGTAGTCTACAGGGGGCTGGGAATTCACCCCTCCACTTT.